The 22 T cell receptor beta chains given below trace back to one sample, sequenced in a study of T cells in Graves' hyperthyroidism and ophthalmopathy. Authors of the study amplified TCR beta CDR3 regions from RNA transcripts. The TCR CDR3 was amplified in a first-round RT-PCR using the HTBI primer set. Each CDR3 protein is one row after TCRdb ran MiXCR on the multiplex PCR reads. The sample records about 290,000 distinct CDR3 sequences, about 16% being singletons. Input material: blood. The receptors derive from a woman between 50 and 59 years old with Graves' hyperthyroidism that later progressed to Graves' ophthalmopathy.

The chain carries TRBV20-1 and TRBJ1-4, with a weak D call TRBD1 (5 bases). Germline V CDR1 and CDR2: DFQATT, SNEGSKA (reference sequence). This CDR3 is 14 amino acids long. V was cut by 0 bases and J by 5 bases, with 10 bases left in between. DNA for the CDR3: TGCAGTGCTAGAGATGGCCAGGGCAATGAAAAACTGTTTTTT. It codes for CSARDGQGNEKLFF.

The genes are TRBV9 and TRBJ2-1, with 16 bases identical to TRBD2. The germline gives CDR1 SGDLS, CDR2 YYNGEE. The CDR3 is made up of 19 amino acids. Trimming cost V 3 bases and J 5 bases; bases outside gene matches: 11. Written as DNA, the CDR3 is TGTGCCAGCAGCGAGACCAGGGGACTAGCGGGAGGGCACCACAATGAGCAGTTCTTC. This gives the protein CASSETRGLAGGHHNEQFF.

V gene TRBV7-9 combines with J gene TRBJ1-2; no reliable D call. V lost 2 bases and J 4 bases, leaving 8 bases between the germline ends. The germline gives CDR1 SEHNR, CDR2 FQNEAQ (reference sequence). The CDR3 has 13 residues. The CDR3: CASSLPVAYGYTF. The CDR3 DNA reads TGTGCCAGCAGCTTACCAGTCGCCTATGGCTACACCTTC.

This clonotype occurred a few times. The chain employs TRBV9 and TRBJ2-3; TRBD2 aligns across 7 bases. The CDR3 contains 17 residues. Germline V gives CDR1 SGDLS, CDR2 YYNGEE. V dropped 0 bases and J dropped 1; count of bases not matched to a gene: 8. CDR3 loop: CASSVGRAGEGTDTQYF. In nucleotides, the CDR3 is TGTGCCAGCAGCGTAGGTAGGGCGGGAGAGGGCACAGATACGCAGTATTTT.

This clonotype was seen many times. The chain joins TRBV27 to TRBJ2-3; no clear D. CDR1 and CDR2 (germline): MNHEY, SMNVEV (reference sequence). Trimming removed 5 bases at V and 2 bases at J, with 14 bases between. The CDR3 consists of 15 residues. The CDR3 bases are TGTGCCAGCAGTCCCCTCCGGGTAAACACAGATACGCAGTATTTT. Translating gives CASSPLRVNTDTQYF.

This clonotype was observed at least ten times. The V gene is TRBV10-3, the J gene TRBJ2-7, with 11 bases lining up with TRBD1. This CDR3 region has 14 residues. Looked up from germline, CDR1 is ENHRY and CDR2 is SYGVKD. J was trimmed by 6 bases and V by 3 bases; bases with no gene match: 4. Written as DNA, the CDR3 is TGTGCCATCAGTGACCCGGACAGGGGGCGCGAGCAGTACTTC. Its protein is CAISDPDRGREQYF.

This clonotype has more than one count but fewer than ten. The V gene is TRBV10-2, the J gene TRBJ2-2; 14 positions match TRBD2. Germline CDR1 WSHSY, CDR2 SAAADI. The V gene end was trimmed by 8 bases and the J gene end by 7 bases; junction bases not matched to a gene: 6. The CDR3 is made up of 15 amino acids. CDR3 protein: CASGGTSGSGGELFF. The DNA of the CDR3 is TGCGCCAGCGGAGGGACTAGCGGGAGTGGCGGGGAGCTGTTTTTT.

This clonotype has only a few counts. The V and J genes are TRBV5-1 and TRBJ1-5; 7 bases fit TRBD1. This CDR3 is built from 15 residues. J gave up 3 bases and V 1 base, and 4 bases lay outside the gene matches. Germline V gives CDR1 SGHRS, CDR2 YFSETQ. DNA of the CDR3: TGCGCCAGCAGCTTGTCGGGGACAGACAATCAGCCCCAGCATTTT. This gives the protein CASSLSGTDNQPQHF.

The chain uses TRBV19 and TRBJ2-2; D uncertain. Germline V gene lookup returns CDR1 LNHDA and CDR2 SQIVND (reference sequence). The CDR3 has 15 residues. Trimming removed 6 bases from V and 6 bases from J, with 17 bases in between. CDR3 sequence (DNA): TGTGCCAGTAGACGTCGGATTAACTCAGCCGGGGAGCTGTTTTTT. Its translation: CASRRRINSAGELFF.

At least ten counts were recorded for this clonotype. This chain links TRBV28 with TRBJ2-1; possible D gene TRBD1, 5 bases. This CDR3 comprises 15 residues. Germline V lookup: CDR1 MDHEN, CDR2 SYDVKM. V shed 6 bases and J shed 4 bases, with 16 bases lying between them. In DNA, the CDR3 is TGTGCCAGCAGCTCCTACCCACAGGAGTACAATGAGCAGTTCTTC. It specifies CASSSYPQEYNEQFF.

This clonotype was observed at least ten times. The V call is TRBV9, the J call TRBJ2-5, with TRBD2 matching over 7 bases. J was trimmed by 0 bases and V by 4 bases; bases with no gene match: 0. The CDR3 length is 13 residues. The V gene's germline CDR1 is SGDLS and CDR2 YYNGEE. The CDR3 DNA is TGTGCCAGCAGCCTAGCGGACCAAGAGACCCAGTACTTC. Translated, it gives CASSLADQETQYF.

The chain carries TRBV11-2 and TRBJ1-5; 8 positions agree with TRBD1. V shed 4 bases and J 2 bases; nucleotides not matched to a gene: 7. Per germline, CDR1 SGHAT and CDR2 FQNNGV. This CDR3 comprises 16 residues. CDR3 sequence reads: CASSSGGQVGNQPQHF. In DNA, the CDR3 is TGTGCCAGCAGCTCGGGGGGACAGGTTGGCAATCAGCCCCAGCATTTT.

This clonotype was recorded at least ten times. V gene TRBV24-1 combines with J gene TRBJ2-1, with D perhaps matching TRBD2 (5 bases). Germline CDR1 and CDR2: KGHDR and SFDVKD. Deletions cut 4 bases from V and 5 bases from J, with 11 bases between. This CDR3 spans 14 amino acids. The CDR3 nucleotides read TGTGCCACCAGTGAGAGGAGGAGGAACAATGAGCAGTTCTTC. Encoded protein: CATSERRRNNEQFF.

Ten or more counts support this clonotype. The chain has TRBV6-2 or TRBV6-3 and TRBJ2-5; 13 bases line up with TRBD2. V was pared by 6 bases and J by 0 bases, with 4 bases of the junction left unmatched. Germline values: CDR1 MNHEY, CDR2 SVGEGT. This CDR3 comprises 16 residues. This CDR3 is CASSLTSGRYQETQYF. CDR3 bases: TGTGCCAGCAGCCTGACTAGCGGGAGGTACCAAGAGACCCAGTACTTC.

V usage is TRBV5-1 and J usage is TRBJ1-4, with D hard to call. There are 15 residues in the CDR3. Per germline, CDR1 SGHRS and CDR2 YFSETQ. V lost 3 bases and J lost 6, with 15 bases in between. CDR3 nucleotide sequence: TGCGCCAGCAGCTCGAGGGCGGGAGGGTATGAAAAACTGTTTTTT. Protein sequence: CASSSRAGGYEKLFF.

The CDR3 DNA sequence: TGTGCCAGTAGTATATATGGCCCTTCCGATACGCAGTATTTT. This sequence encodes CASSIYGPSDTQYF. The V gene is TRBV19, the J gene TRBJ2-3; D gene uncertain. Between the trimmed V and J ends, which lost 2 bases and 6 bases, there was a span of 12 bases. Germline V lookup: CDR1 LNHDA, CDR2 SQIVND (reference sequence). The CDR3 has 14 residues.

The rearrangement uses TRBV2 and TRBJ1-6; 9 bases are a match to TRBD1. CDR3 size: 14 residues. Unmatched junction bases numbered 8, after V lost 8 bases and J lost 9 bases. Germline V lookup: CDR1 SNHLY, CDR2 FYNNEI. Here the CDR3 DNA reads TGTGCCAGCCGGGGACAGGGAGAAAGTTCACCCCTCCACTTT. Protein: CASRGQGESSPLHF.

This clonotype turned up a few times. This chain links TRBV6-1 with TRBJ2-7; TRBD1 agrees at 7 bases. The J segment lost 3 bases and the V segment lost 6 bases, leaving 8 bases of the junction unmatched. CDR3 length: 14 residues. CDR1 MNHNS and CDR2 SASEGT come from the germline V gene. The CDR3 loop is CASRQQGMYYEQYF. CDR3 bases: TGTGCCAGCAGGCAACAGGGGATGTACTACGAGCAGTACTTC.

This clonotype has just a few counts. J is TRBJ2-7 and V is TRBV5-1; 10 nucleotides align to TRBD1. The CDR3 spans 20 residues. The V gene end was trimmed by 0 bases and the J gene end by 0 bases; junction bases not matched to a gene: 15. CDR1 and CDR2 (germline): SGHRS, YFSETQ. The CDR3 region is CASSLVARGQGHLSSYEQYF. CDR3 in DNA: TGCGCCAGCAGCTTGGTTGCTCGGGGACAGGGGCATTTGAGCTCCTACGAGCAGTACTTC.

This clonotype has a count of ten or more. The chain couples TRBV7-8 to TRBJ1-5, with 9 bases that match TRBD1. The CDR3 spans 17 residues. Germline V gene sequence: CDR1 SGHVS, CDR2 FQNEAQ. The J segment lost 6 bases and the V segment lost 5 bases, leaving 14 bases of the junction unmatched. CDR3 DNA: TGTGCCAGCAGCCATTATTCAGTCACAGGGGGCGGTCAGCCCCAGCATTTT. The encoded protein is CASSHYSVTGGGQPQHF.

This clonotype was observed many times. The V and J genes are TRBV6-1 and TRBJ1-1; D is ambiguous. The V end was cut by 3 bases, the J end by 3 bases, with 5 bases between. CDR1 and CDR2 (germline): MNHNS, SASEGT. The CDR3 sequence is 12 residues long. This chain's CDR3 is CASSEWDTEAFF. CDR3 nucleotide sequence: TGTGCCAGCAGTGAGTGGGACACTGAAGCTTTCTTT.

This clonotype has only a few counts. The chain joins TRBV5-6 to TRBJ2-7; 7 bases fit TRBD2. V gave up 1 base and J gave up 3 bases; unmatched junction bases: 10. Germline V gene sequence: CDR1 SGHDT, CDR2 YYEEEE. The CDR3 spans 16 residues. The CDR3 loop reads CASSLSGEGGIYEQYF. The CDR3 region has the DNA TGTGCCAGCAGCTTGAGCGGGGAGGGAGGAATCTACGAGCAGTACTTC.